The rows below give T cell receptor beta chains drawn from one sample of a study of blood T cell repertoires in COVID-19. The method was immunoSEQ multiplex PCR; TCRdb's version includes in-frame clones alone and lacks a portion of them. Among under 350,000 clones listed, about 85% were seen once. Material: peripheral blood. These receptors all stem from a human donor in a cohort sampled during active COVID-19. Both conserved end residues are part of each CDR3. The D gene is left open where the match is weak. Expanded clones get a size class; other rows say once, few or many, or leave the size out.

size	D	V	J	DNA	CDR3
-	TRBD1	TRBV6-5	TRBJ1-1	TGTGCCAGCAGCCAACGACAGGGGTCAATCGCTGAAGCTTTCTTT	CASSQRQGSIAEAFF
-	-	TRBV19	TRBJ2-1	TGTGCCAGTAGTAGGAGGGACGATGAGCAGTTCTTC	CASSRRDDEQFF
-	-	TRBV15	TRBJ2-2	TGTGCCACCAGCAGAGTTATCGGGAGTAACACCGGGGAGCTGTTTTTT	CATSRVIGSNTGELFF
-	TRBD1	TRBV5-1	TRBJ1-2	TGCGCCAGCCGCAAGGACAGGGGGAACTATGGCTACACCTTC	CASRKDRGNYGYTF
-	-	TRBV11-2	TRBJ2-7	TGTGCCAGCAGCCAAGGGGTGTTTGGGTCCTACGAGCAGTACTTC	CASSQGVFGSYEQYF
-	TRBD1	TRBV6-1	TRBJ1-5	TGTGCCAGCAGTGCCCGGGGACAGGGGATTGTTCAGCCCCAGCATTTT	CASSARGQGIVQPQHF
-	-	TRBV4-3	TRBJ2-7	TGCGCCAGCAGCCAGGATACTCCCGGGACACTCTCCTACGAGCAGTACTTC	CASSQDTPGTLSYEQYF
-	TRBD1	TRBV5-4	TRBJ1-2	TGTGCCAGCAGCCGGGGACAGAACTATGGCTACACCTTC	CASSRGQNYGYTF
few	TRBD2	TRBV4-1	TRBJ2-2	TGCGCCAGCAGCCACCCTGGACTAGCGGGAGGTAGATCCGGGGAGCTGTTTTTT	CASSHPGLAGGRSGELFF
-	-	TRBV27	TRBJ2-1	TGTGCCAGCAGTAGGGAGCGGGTCAGCTCCTACAATGAGCAGTTCTTC	CASSRERVSSYNEQFF
-	TRBD1	TRBV5-4	TRBJ1-2	TGTGCCAGCAGCCTTCGGGACAGTTATGGCTACACCTTC	CASSLRDSYGYTF
-	-	TRBV7-9	TRBJ2-1	TGTGCCAGCAGCTTAATCACAGGGTCTGGCGATGAGCAGTTCTTC	CASSLITGSGDEQFF
-	-	TRBV5-1	TRBJ1-1	TGCGCCAGCAGCATGGGGGACACCGAAGTTGAAGCTTTCTTT	CASSMGDTEVEAFF
-	-	TRBV2	TRBJ1-1	TGTGCCAGCAGTGGCCAAGGACAGAACACTGAAGCTTTCTTT	CASSGQGQNTEAFF
few	TRBD2	TRBV15	TRBJ2-7	TGTGCCACCAGAGAATCTAGCGGCTCCTACGAGCAGTACTTC	CATRESSGSYEQYF
once	TRBD1	TRBV3-1/TRBV3-2	TRBJ1-2	TGTGCCAGCAGCCTCGGGACAGGGGAAGGCTACACCTTC	CASSLGTGEGYTF
-	TRBD2	TRBV4-2	TRBJ2-5	TGTGCCAGCAGCCAAGGAGCGGGAGGGCCTCGGGAGACCCAGTACTTC	CASSQGAGGPRETQYF
few	-	TRBV10-1	TRBJ2-4	TGCGCCAGCAGTGAGGATAACAGCCCAAAAAACATTCAGTACTTC	CASSEDNSPKNIQYF
-	-	TRBV7-9	TRBJ2-2	TGTGCCAGCAGCCCCCTAACCCTCGGGGAGCTGTTTTTT	CASSPLTLGELFF
-	TRBD1	TRBV18	TRBJ1-1	TGTGCCAGCTCACTCTTGGGAACGGGACAGGTCGAAGCTTTCTTT	CASSLLGTGQVEAFF
-	-	TRBV7-9	TRBJ1-1	TGTGCCAGCAGCTTCAGGGTGAACACTGAAGCTTTCTTT	CASSFRVNTEAFF
-	-	TRBV4-3	TRBJ1-3	TGCGCCAGCAGCCAAGATCCTAGGGGATCTGGAAACACCATATATTTT	CASSQDPRGSGNTIYF
-	TRBD1	TRBV6-6	TRBJ2-1	TGTGCCAGCAGTCCACTCACATCGACAGGGATGGATGAACAGTTCTTC	CASSPLTSTGMDEQFF
-	TRBD1	TRBV2	TRBJ1-1	TGTGCCAGCAGCGGGGGACAGCAGAACACTGAAGCTTTCTTT	CASSGGQQNTEAFF
-	-	TRBV19	TRBJ2-2	TGTGCCAGTAGTAGTCCGGGACTGGCCCAGAACACCGGGGAGCTGTTTTTT	CASSSPGLAQNTGELFF
-	-	TRBV19	TRBJ2-7	TGTGCCAGTAGTAAGTCCCGACTAGAGGGTTTAACAGACGAGCAGTACTTC	CASSKSRLEGLTDEQYF
-	-	TRBV21-1	TRBJ2-7	TGTGCCAGCAGCAGAATACAGGGGTACGAGCAGTACTTC	CASSRIQGYEQYF
-	-	TRBV18	TRBJ2-4	TGTGCCAGCTCACCAAGAGGGGAGGTAGAAAACATTCAGTACTTC	CASSPRGEVENIQYF
-	-	TRBV7-3	TRBJ2-5	TGTGCCAGCAGCCTGGACAGGGAGGGGACCCAGTACTTC	CASSLDREGTQYF
few	-	TRBV7-6	TRBJ2-2	TGTGCCAGCAGCTTTTCGGGACTCAACACCGGGGAGCTGTTTTTT	CASSFSGLNTGELFF
-	TRBD1	TRBV5-1	TRBJ2-1	TGCGCCAGCAGCGGAGGGACAGGGGTTCATGAGCAGTTCTTC	CASSGGTGVHEQFF
few	-	TRBV5-1	TRBJ1-6	TGCGCCAGCAGCTTTGGGACTGCTTCACCCCTCCACTTT	CASSFGTASPLHF
once	TRBD1	TRBV29-1	TRBJ1-3	TGCAGCGTCGCAGGGGGCTTGAGGGGAAACACCATATATTTT	CSVAGGLRGNTIYF
-	-	TRBV9	TRBJ2-6	TGTGCCAGCAGCGTAGGCTCCCCCACTAGTACTGGGGCCAACGTCCTGACTTTC	CASSVGSPTSTGANVLTF
-	-	TRBV6-5	TRBJ2-7	TGTGCCAGCAGCCGGACAGTCTTTCCCGGCGAGCAGTACTTC	CASSRTVFPGEQYF
-	-	TRBV28	TRBJ2-4	TGTGCCAGCAGTTTACCGGGAGAGGTTATAAACATTCAGTACTTC	CASSLPGEVINIQYF
-	TRBD2	TRBV6-5	TRBJ2-1	TGTGCCAGCAGTTACTCGGGACTACAAAGATACAATGAGCAGTTCTTC	CASSYSGLQRYNEQFF
-	-	TRBV4-1	TRBJ2-3	TGCGCCAGCAGACCCGGGACTCCCCTCGCAGATACGCAGTATTTT	CASRPGTPLADTQYF
-	-	TRBV30	TRBJ2-6	TGTGCCTGGAGTTGGGGGGGCCGCTCTGGGGCCAACGTCCTGACTTTC	CAWSWGGRSGANVLTF
-	-	TRBV6-5	TRBJ1-5	TGTGCCAGCAGTTACTCACAGGACAGCAATCAGCCCCAGCATTTT	CASSYSQDSNQPQHF
-	-	TRBV7-2	TRBJ1-1	TGTGCCAGCAGCTGGACAGTGAACACTGAAGCTTTCTTT	CASSWTVNTEAFF